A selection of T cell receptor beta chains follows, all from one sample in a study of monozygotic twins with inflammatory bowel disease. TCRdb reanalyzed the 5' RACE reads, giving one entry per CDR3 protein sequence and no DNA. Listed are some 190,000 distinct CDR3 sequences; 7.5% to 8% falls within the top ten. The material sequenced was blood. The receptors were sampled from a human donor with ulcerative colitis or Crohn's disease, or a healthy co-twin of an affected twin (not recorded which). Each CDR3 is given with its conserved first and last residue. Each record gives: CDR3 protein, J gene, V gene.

CASSLLHTGVGQPQHF TRBJ1-5 TRBV5-8
CASSSDRYYQPQHF TRBJ1-5 TRBV27
CASSPLAGGKAFF TRBJ1-1 TRBV5-1
CASSPGQSGRNEQFF TRBJ2-1 TRBV5-1
CASSWELDTQYF TRBJ2-3 TRBV7-6
CASSHLSGSSYEQYF TRBJ2-7 TRBV5-1
CASSSQSSGANVLTF TRBJ2-6 TRBV7-3
CASSYSGREAFF TRBJ1-1 TRBV6-5
CASSFRVGETQYF TRBJ2-5 TRBV6-5
CASSLAKSGNTIYF TRBJ1-3 TRBV7-6
CSVTVLAGGPYEQYF TRBJ2-7 TRBV29-1
CASSLGAPGANVLTF TRBJ2-6 TRBV5-5
CARAPGQGRFGANVLTF TRBJ2-6 TRBV2
CASSPWDSYNEQFF TRBJ2-1 TRBV18
CASSLASQISYNEQFF TRBJ2-1 TRBV5-1